The clone carrying this T cell receptor beta chain appeared once. This entry is derived from a study of blood T cell repertoires in COVID-19. Background on the study: PBMCs, B-cell-depleted T cells, or T cells were the source of the cDNA or gDNA that made up the material.

Sequencing was performed with immunoSEQ multiplex PCR; in TCRdb, only in-frame clones are kept and a portion is missing. Of approximately 330,000 clones listed, about nine tenths are singletons. CDR1 and CDR2 (germline): MGHRA, YSYEKL. The CDR3 contains 16 residues. The V gene end was trimmed by 0 bases and the J gene end by 6 bases; junction bases not matched to a gene: 5. Adults between about 18 and 89 years of age took part from fewer than 30 US areas. Input material: PBMCs or T cells enriched from blood (not recorded which). The chain has TRBV4-1 and TRBJ1-2; 12 nucleotides agree with TRBD1. This clonotype originated in a young woman who had recovered from COVID-19. DNA for the CDR3: TGCGCCAGCAGCCAAGACGGGGACAGGGGGCGCAATGGCTACACCTTC. Translating it yields CASSQDGDRGRNGYTF.